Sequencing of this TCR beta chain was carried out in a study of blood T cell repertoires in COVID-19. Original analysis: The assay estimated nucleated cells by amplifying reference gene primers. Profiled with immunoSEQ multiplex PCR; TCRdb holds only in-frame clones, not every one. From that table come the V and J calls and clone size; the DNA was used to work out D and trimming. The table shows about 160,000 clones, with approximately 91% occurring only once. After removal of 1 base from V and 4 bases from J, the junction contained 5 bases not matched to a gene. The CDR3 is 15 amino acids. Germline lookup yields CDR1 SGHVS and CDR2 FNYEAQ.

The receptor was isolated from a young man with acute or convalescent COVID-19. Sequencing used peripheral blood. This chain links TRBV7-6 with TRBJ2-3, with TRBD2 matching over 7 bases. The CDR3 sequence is CASSLVAGEADTQYF. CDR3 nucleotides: TGTGCCAGCAGCTTAGTGGCGGGAGAGGCAGATACGCAGTATTTT.